This T cell receptor beta chain is from a study of beta chain features in type 1 diabetes (dated by TCRdb to the late 2010s). For the wider study: Patients and healthy donors did not differ in mean age, gender distribution, total cell number or subset yield. The study compared TCRB repertoires of sorted circulating CD4+ T cell subsets between recently diagnosed type 1 diabetes patients and matched healthy donors. A total of roughly 100 million sorted cells were examined across all samples, and RNA yield correlated strongly with the number of cells per subset. Whereas all 30 or so donors provided naive and central memory subsets, regulatory and stem cell-like memory subsets were isolated from just 8 patients and roughly 8 healthy donors.

Overall study results and their limits: Patients with type 1 diabetes made fewer insertions and deleted more nucleotides at VDJ recombination sites, implying thymic rearrangement abnormalities. Because small numbers of individuals were included in the HLA sub-analyses, any influence of HLA type on TCRB rearrangement was left unresolved. Because cDNA was sequenced instead of genomic DNA, activated cells with high expression could be over-represented, although the groups did not differ in activation or CD3 levels. PCR might favor shorter templates, but patient and control samples were amplified and corrected together, so any skew would affect both groups equally. Naive, central memory and regulatory TCRB repertoires appeared more similar among patients than among healthy donors. A moderate but significant shortening of TCRB CDR3 length was observed in type 1 diabetes patients in all four CD4+ subsets.

The High Capacity cDNA Reverse Transcription Kit was used to reverse transcribe all of the isolated RNA, meaning that expressed TCRB transcripts were what got sequenced. Deep immunoSEQ sequencing was performed on naive, central memory and regulatory T cell samples, with an average of around 3.5 million total reads per sample. After sorted cells were lysed in RLT buffer, RNA was extracted with DNase-treated RNeasy Micro or Mini kits, with the choice depending on cell number. Each cell subset was processed on its own to prevent cross-contamination, while patient and healthy donor samples were processed together. The immunoSEQ multiplex PCR was used to amplify TCRB sequences from cDNA, generating 87-bp fragments that spanned the CDR3 region. Amplicons were sequenced on the Illumina HiSeq platform. On the study's bioinformatics: PCR bias was computationally corrected using synthetic template baselines, reads within Hamming distance 2 were collapsed, and singletons that could not be merged were discarded. Reads were aligned against IMGT to assign V, D and J genes, CDR3 length and insertions or deletions at six rearrangement sites. Within each subset, clonotype counts were normalized to sorted cell number, after which true diversity and Gini coefficients were computed with the tcR R package. The overlap coefficient, calculated on TCRB nucleotide sequences, was used to quantify repertoire sharing. Out-of-frame TCRB sequences from naive cells were analyzed to stand in for the pre-selection repertoire. Held by TCRdb, this immuneACCESS table contains in-frame sequences only and omits some clones. Under half of the omission traces to an unresolved V gene where checked; the cause of the rest is unknown. That table supplies the V and J calls and clone size; D and trimming were determined from the DNA. Counted in this sample were 390,000 or so clones; roughly 14% of them appeared once. The leading ten clones occupy 0.035% to 0.045% of the sample.

Concerning this clone itself: Which antigen it targets is not known. No qualities accompany the bases; no much larger clone lies one base away.

From each donor, a single peripheral blood sample of approximately 0.11 L on average was drawn into heparinised tubes. A BD FACSAria II and a panel including CD45RO, CCR7, CD25, CD127, CD95 and CD27 were used to sort naive, central memory, regulatory and stem cell-like memory CD4+ T cells. A purity above 95% was achieved for all sorted populations. PBMCs were separated immediately by Lymphoprep density gradient centrifugation and were stained directly, without being cultured. To minimize batch effects, samples were stained and sorted in pairs, one healthy donor with one patient per experiment. From the cysteine through the phenylalanine, the CDR3 covers 14 amino acids. Of all the DNA, just the CDR3 is kept, 42 bases in frame from base 1. After removal of 6 bases from V and 3 bases from J, the junction retains 4 bases not matched to a gene. The germline V gene specifies SGHTA as CDR1 and FQGNSA as CDR2.

Sequenced material: naive CD4+ T cells from blood. The cell subset or site label, read with the paper, signifies: true naive CD4+ T cells. This TCR was sampled from a man aged 25-45 years in good health. The V and J segments used are TRBV7-2 and TRBJ2-7, with TRBD1 matching 11 junction bases. CDR3 sequence: CASSTGTGGYEQYF. The bases are TGTGCCAGCAGTACCGGGACAGGGGGCTACGAGCAGTACTTC.